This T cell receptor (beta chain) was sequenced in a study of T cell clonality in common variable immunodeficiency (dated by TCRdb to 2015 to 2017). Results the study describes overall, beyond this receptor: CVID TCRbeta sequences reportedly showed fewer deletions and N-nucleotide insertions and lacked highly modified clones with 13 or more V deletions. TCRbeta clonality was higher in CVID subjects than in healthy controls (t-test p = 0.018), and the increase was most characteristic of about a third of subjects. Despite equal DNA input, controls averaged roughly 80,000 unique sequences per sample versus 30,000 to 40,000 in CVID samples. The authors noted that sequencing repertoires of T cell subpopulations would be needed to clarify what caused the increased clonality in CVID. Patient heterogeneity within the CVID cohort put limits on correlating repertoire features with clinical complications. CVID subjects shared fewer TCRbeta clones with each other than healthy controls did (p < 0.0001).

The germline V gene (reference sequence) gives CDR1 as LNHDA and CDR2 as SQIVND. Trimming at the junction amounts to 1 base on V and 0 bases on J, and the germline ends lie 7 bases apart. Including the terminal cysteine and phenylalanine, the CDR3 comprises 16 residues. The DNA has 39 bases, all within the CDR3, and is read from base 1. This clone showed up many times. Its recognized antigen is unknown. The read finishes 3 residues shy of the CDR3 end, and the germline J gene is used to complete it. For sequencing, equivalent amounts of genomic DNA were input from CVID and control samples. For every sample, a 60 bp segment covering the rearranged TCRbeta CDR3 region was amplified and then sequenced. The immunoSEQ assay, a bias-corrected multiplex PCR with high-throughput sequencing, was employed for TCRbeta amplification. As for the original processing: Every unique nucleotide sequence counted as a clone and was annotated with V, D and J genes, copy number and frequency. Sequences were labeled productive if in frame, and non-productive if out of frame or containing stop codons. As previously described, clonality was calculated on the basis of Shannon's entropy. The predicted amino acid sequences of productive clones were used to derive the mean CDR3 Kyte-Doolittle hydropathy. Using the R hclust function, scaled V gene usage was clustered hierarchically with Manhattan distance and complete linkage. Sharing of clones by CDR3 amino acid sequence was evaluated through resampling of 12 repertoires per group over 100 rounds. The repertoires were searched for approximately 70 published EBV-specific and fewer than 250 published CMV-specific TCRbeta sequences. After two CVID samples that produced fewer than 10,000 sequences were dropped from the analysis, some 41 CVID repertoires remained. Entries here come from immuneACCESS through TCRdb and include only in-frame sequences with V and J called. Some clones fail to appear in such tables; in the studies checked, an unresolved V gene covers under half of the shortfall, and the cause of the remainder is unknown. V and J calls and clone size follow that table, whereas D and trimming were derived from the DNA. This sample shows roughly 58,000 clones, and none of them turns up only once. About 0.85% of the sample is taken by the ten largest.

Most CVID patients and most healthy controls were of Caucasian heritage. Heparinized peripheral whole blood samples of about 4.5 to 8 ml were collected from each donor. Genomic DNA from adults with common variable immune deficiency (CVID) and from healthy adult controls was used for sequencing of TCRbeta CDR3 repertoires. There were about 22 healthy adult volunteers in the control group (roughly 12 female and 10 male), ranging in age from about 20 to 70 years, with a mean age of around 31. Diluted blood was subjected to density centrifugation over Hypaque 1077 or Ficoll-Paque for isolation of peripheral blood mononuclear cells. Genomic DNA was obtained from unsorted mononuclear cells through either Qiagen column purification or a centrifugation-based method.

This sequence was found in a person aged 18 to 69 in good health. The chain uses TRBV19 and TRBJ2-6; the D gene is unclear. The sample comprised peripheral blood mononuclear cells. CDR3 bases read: TGTGCCAGTAGTATAGTTTCCGGCTCTGGGGCCAACGTC. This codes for CASSIVSGSGANV. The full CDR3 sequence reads CASSIVSGSGANVLTF.